The next 21 T cell receptor beta chains were all read from a single sample in a study of control samples from healthy donors and cancer patients. Using immunoSEQ multiplex PCR, the repertoire was profiled, and TCRdb retains in-frame clones only, with some absent. Its clone listing holds 150,000 to 200,000 clones. The source material was blood. The receptor set was obtained from a woman in her 30s in good health.

The chain combines TRBV3-1 (or the pseudogene TRBV3-2) with TRBJ2-7; the D gene is possibly TRBD2 (5 bases). The CDR3 is 12 amino acids. Germline V gives CDR1 LGHDT, CDR2 YNNKEL (reference sequence). V lost 4 bases to trimming and J lost 3 bases, with 7 bases between them. For the CDR3, the DNA is TGTGCCAGCAGCCTCGGGATCTACGAGCAGTACTTC. Protein product: CASSLGIYEQYF.

This chain joins TRBV27 and TRBJ1-1; D call uncertain. Germline V gene data show CDR1 as MNHEY and CDR2 as SMNVEV (reference sequence). V was cut by 3 bases and J by 2 bases, with 13 bases left in between. This CDR3 comprises 15 residues. In DNA, the CDR3 is TGTGCCAGCAGTTTCTTGTTGGGCCCAAACACTGAAGCTTTCTTT. Translating gives CASSFLLGPNTEAFF.

The chain carries TRBV27 and TRBJ2-1; 16 positions agree with TRBD2. Germline assignment: CDR1 MNHEY and CDR2 SMNVEV (reference sequence). The CDR3 length is 17 residues. The trim removed 5 bases at V and 7 bases at J, leaving 8 bases unmatched. Written as DNA, the CDR3 is TGTGCCAGCAGTCCGGGACTAGCGGGGGGGCCTTGGAATGAGCAGTTCTTC. This sequence encodes CASSPGLAGGPWNEQFF.

The chain uses TRBV19 and TRBJ1-1; D unresolved. Deletions cut 6 bases from V and 3 bases from J, with 14 bases between. This CDR3 comprises 14 residues. Germline CDR1 LNHDA, CDR2 SQIVND (reference sequence). CDR3 DNA: TGTGCCAGTAGGGACTCCCCCGTCCACACTGAAGCTTTCTTT. It is translated as CASRDSPVHTEAFF.

The chain combines TRBV19 with TRBJ1-1; no reliable D call. There are 14 residues in the CDR3. Per the germline V gene, CDR1 is LNHDA and CDR2 is SQIVND (reference sequence). Between the trimmed V and J ends, which lost 2 bases and 3 bases, there was a span of 10 bases. DNA of the CDR3: TGTGCCAGTAGTATATTTGGAGGTTACACTGAAGCTTTCTTT. Protein: CASSIFGGYTEAFF.

This chain connects TRBV15 to TRBJ2-1, with 9 positions matching TRBD1. Trimming took 5 bases from V and 6 from J; bases not matched to a gene: 5. Germline-derived CDR1 and CDR2 are LNHNV and YYDKDF (reference sequence). The CDR3 loop spans 14 amino acids. The CDR3 bases are TGTGCCACCAGCGGGACAGGGCTCCCCAATGAGCAGTTCTTC. Amino acid sequence: CATSGTGLPNEQFF.

The chain has TRBV11-2 and TRBJ2-5; D remains ambiguous. Trimming cost V 2 bases and J 3 bases, with 13 bases left between them. The CDR3 has 15 residues. Germline CDR1 reads SGHAT; CDR2 reads FQNNGV. The CDR3 DNA is TGTGCCAGCAGCTTAATTTGGCCCTACAAAGAGACCCAGTACTTC. Amino acid sequence: CASSLIWPYKETQYF.

This chain links TRBV19 with TRBJ1-6; 10 bases line up with TRBD1. V shed 5 bases and J 4 bases; nucleotides not matched to a gene: 5. CDR3 size: 16 residues. Per germline, CDR1 LNHDA and CDR2 SQIVND (reference sequence). The CDR3 sequence: CASSAGTGEYNSPLHF. The CDR3 DNA follows: TGTGCCAGTAGTGCCGGGACAGGGGAATATAATTCACCCCTCCACTTT.

The chain employs TRBV24-1 and TRBJ2-1; 8 bases map to TRBD2. There are 15 residues in the CDR3. The trim removed 0 bases at V and 6 bases at J, leaving 3 bases unmatched. Germline V gene lookup returns CDR1 KGHDR and CDR2 SFDVKD. CDR3 coding DNA: TGTGCCACCAGTGATTTGCGGGGGGGTATCAATGAGCAGTTCTTC. Translation gives CATSDLRGGINEQFF.

The chain carries TRBV28 and TRBJ1-3; D gene unclear. The CDR3 runs to 13 residues. Trimming cost V 6 bases and J 6 bases, with 12 bases left between them. Germline loops: CDR1 MDHEN, CDR2 SYDVKM. The CDR3 DNA is TGTGCCAGCAGCTCCCCCGGACCAAACACCATATATTTT. Translated: CASSSPGPNTIYF.

In DNA, the CDR3 is TGTGCCAGCAGTACCGGATCGATTACAAACAGGGCGGATGGCTACACCTTC. Its protein product is CASSTGSITNRADGYTF. The rearrangement uses TRBV27 and TRBJ1-2, with TRBD1 as a possible D gene (6 bases). Germline V CDR1 and CDR2: MNHEY, SMNVEV (reference sequence). V gave up 5 bases and J gave up 6 bases, with 25 bases separating them. The CDR3 is 17 residues long.

The J gene is TRBJ1-6, the V gene TRBV6-2 or TRBV6-3, with D possibly TRBD1 on 5 matching bases. Trimming removed 2 bases from V and 8 bases from J, with 13 bases in between. CDR1 and CDR2 (germline): MNHEY, SVGEGT. CDR3 length: 15 amino acids. The CDR3 sequence is CASSYSGTAYSPLHF. In DNA, the CDR3 is TGTGCCAGCAGTTACAGTGGGACGGCCTATTCACCCCTCCACTTT.

CDR3 protein: CASTRLAGGSTDTQYF. DNA for the CDR3: TGTGCCAGCACTCGACTAGCGGGGGGGAGCACAGATACGCAGTATTTT. The chain is built from TRBV27 and TRBJ2-3; TRBD2 matches at 14 bases. Germline CDR1 reads MNHEY; CDR2 reads SMNVEV (reference sequence). The V segment lost 7 bases and the J segment 0 bases; nucleotides outside the gene matches: 3. CDR3 size: 16 residues.

Of note for this clone: At one boundary the junction diverges from the germline segment, which might be a read error. Here the CDR3 reads CASSLGGGTPRDF. The CDR3 coding sequence is TGTGCCAGCAGTTTAGGCGGAGGGACACCCAGGGACTTC. The chain is built from TRBV27 and TRBJ2-7; the D gene could be TRBD1 or TRBD2 (6 bases each). CDR1 is MNHEY and CDR2 is SMNVEV in the germline V gene (reference sequence). There are 13 residues in the CDR3.

The V gene is TRBV28, the J gene TRBJ1-1, with TRBD1 identical over 7 bases. This CDR3 has 16 amino acids. Germline V gene sequence: CDR1 MDHEN, CDR2 SYDVKM. After removal of 6 bases from V and 6 bases from J, the junction contained 16 bases not matched to a gene. CDR3 DNA sequence: TGTGCCAGCAGAGTAGCCGTCACGGGGACAGCTTCTGAAGCTTTCTTT. Translation gives CASRVAVTGTASEAFF.

J is TRBJ1-1 and V is TRBV28; no clear D gene. The V gene lost 2 bases and the J gene lost 10 bases, with 14 bases spanning the gap. Germline V gene data show CDR1 as MDHEN and CDR2 as SYDVKM. CDR3 length: 13 residues. CDR3 amino acids: CASSLGSADRAFF. CDR3 nucleotide sequence: TGTGCCAGCAGTTTAGGATCAGCCGATCGAGCTTTCTTT.

V usage is TRBV29-1 and J usage is TRBJ2-5; tentatively, D is TRBD1 (6 bases). V shed 4 bases and J shed 5 bases, with 14 bases lying between them. Germline V lookup: CDR1 SQVTM, CDR2 ANQGSEA. The CDR3 is 13 amino acids. The chain's CDR3 is CSVGEQGGETQYF. CDR3 DNA sequence: TGCAGCGTTGGGGAACAGGGTGGGGAGACCCAGTACTTC.

This chain uses TRBV4-1 with TRBJ1-2; D gene unclear. V lost 0 bases to trimming and J lost 3 bases, with 17 bases between them. The CDR3 consists of 17 residues. The germline V gene has CDR1 MGHRA and CDR2 YSYEKL. In nucleotides, the CDR3 is TGCGCCAGCAGCCAAGATTTTTGGGCCTCCGGAGACTATGGCTACACCTTC. This translates into CASSQDFWASGDYGYTF.

The chain is built from TRBV19 and TRBJ2-5; 8 positions agree with TRBD1. Germline loops: CDR1 LNHDA, CDR2 SQIVND (reference sequence). V lost 3 bases, J lost 2 bases, and 8 bases stayed unmatched. This CDR3 has 16 residues. In DNA, the CDR3 is TGTGCCAGTAGTATGTCAGGGGGCCGACTGCAAGAGACCCAGTACTTC. It translates to CASSMSGGRLQETQYF.

The gene calls are TRBV5-1 and TRBJ1-1; tentatively, D is TRBD1 (5 bases). Trimming took 2 bases from V and 4 from J, leaving 6 bases between them. The germline gives CDR1 SGHRS, CDR2 YFSETQ. The CDR3 extends over 12 amino acids. The CDR3 DNA reads as TGCGCCAGCAGCTTTGACAGCACTGAAGCTTTCTTT. It is translated as CASSFDSTEAFF.

The chain is built from TRBV13 and TRBJ2-7, with 10 bases aligning to TRBD1. Germline CDR1 reads PRHDT; CDR2 reads FYEKMQ (reference sequence). V lost 5 bases and J lost 3; bases outside the gene matches: 1. This CDR3 region has 13 residues. The CDR3 loop reads CASSRDRGYEQYF. CDR3 nucleotide sequence: TGTGCCAGCAGCCGGGACAGGGGCTACGAGCAGTACTTC.